Listed below are T cell receptor beta chains from one sample, sequenced in a study of T cell responses to AZD1222 COVID-19 vaccine. Libraries were prepared by immunoSEQ multiplex PCR; TCRdb keeps only in-frame clonotypes and omits some of them. This table holds 150,000 to 200,000 clones, 90% found once. The sample consisted of peripheral blood, taken 28 days after the second AZD1222 dose. All receptors derive from an adult who received the AZD1222 COVID-19 vaccine. Each CDR3 is given with its conserved first and last residue. Fields, in order: J gene, D gene, V gene, clone size, CDR3 DNA, CDR3 protein. D genes are given only for firm matches. Clone sizes are given selectively: once, few, many, or a class where the clone is expanded.

J: TRBJ2-1; D: TRBD2; V: TRBV2; size: -; DNA: TGTGCCAGCAGCTTTAGCGGGACCATGAATGAGCAGTTCTTC; CDR3: CASSFSGTMNEQFF
J: TRBJ1-4; D: -; V: TRBV19; size: -; DNA: TGTGCCAGTAGTATCGGCCAGTCTAATGAAAAACTGTTTTTT; CDR3: CASSIGQSNEKLFF
J: TRBJ1-2; D: TRBD1; V: TRBV3-1/TRBV3-2; size: -; DNA: TGTGCCAGCAGCCTAGGACAGGGGACCCACTATGGCTACACCTTC; CDR3: CASSLGQGTHYGYTF
J: TRBJ2-2; D: -; V: TRBV10-3; size: -; DNA: TGTGCCATCAGTACTCAGGGCCCGAACACCGGGGAGCTGTTTTTT; CDR3: CAISTQGPNTGELFF
J: TRBJ2-1; D: TRBD1; V: TRBV5-4; size: -; DNA: TGTGCCAGCAGCTTGGACGGACAGGGTGAGCAGTTCTTC; CDR3: CASSLDGQGEQFF
J: TRBJ1-5; D: -; V: TRBV9; size: -; DNA: TGTGCCAGCAGCGTTGGACAGCTAAATCAGCCCCAGCATTTT; CDR3: CASSVGQLNQPQHF
J: TRBJ1-1; D: TRBD1; V: TRBV14; size: -; DNA: TGTGCCAGCAGCCACAAAAATCAGGGGGCCTTGAACACTGAAGCTTTCTTT; CDR3: CASSHKNQGALNTEAFF
J: TRBJ2-2; D: TRBD2; V: TRBV7-2; size: -; DNA: TGTGCCAGCAGCATAAGACTAGCGGGGGGTGGGAACACCGGGGAGCTGTTTTTT; CDR3: CASSIRLAGGGNTGELFF
J: TRBJ2-7; D: -; V: TRBV11-2; size: -; DNA: TGTGCCAGCAGCTTAGATCGGAATAGTGCCACCAGCTCCTACGAGCAGTACTTC; CDR3: CASSLDRNSATSSYEQYF
J: TRBJ2-5; D: -; V: TRBV24-1; size: few; DNA: TGTGCCACCAGTGTGGTGGGGGGAGACCAGTACTTC; CDR3: CATSVVGGDQYF
J: TRBJ1-6; D: -; V: TRBV19; size: -; DNA: TGTGCCAGTAGTTTCCCCTTCGCACCCCTCCACTTT; CDR3: CASSFPFAPLHF
J: TRBJ1-5; D: TRBD1; V: TRBV5-4; size: -; DNA: TGTGCCAGCAGCCTACAGGGGGGGCCCCAGCATTTT; CDR3: CASSLQGGPQHF
J: TRBJ2-7; D: -; V: TRBV7-2; size: -; DNA: TGTGCCAGCAGCTTAGCGGGAGTGTCCGGCTACGAGCAGTACTTC; CDR3: CASSLAGVSGYEQYF
J: TRBJ2-7; D: -; V: TRBV5-5; size: -; DNA: TGTGCCAGCAGCCCAAGCCCTTTCCGGCAGGGGATCTACGAGCAGTACTTC; CDR3: CASSPSPFRQGIYEQYF
J: TRBJ1-1; D: -; V: TRBV29-1; size: -; DNA: TGCAGCGTCAGAAGGGTTAGGAACACTGAAGCTTTCTTT; CDR3: CSVRRVRNTEAFF
J: TRBJ2-7; D: -; V: TRBV5-1; size: medium-sized; DNA: TGCGCCAGCAGCTCGTCTGAACAGGGCTCCTACGAGCAGTACTTC; CDR3: CASSSSEQGSYEQYF
J: TRBJ1-2; D: -; V: TRBV10-3; size: -; DNA: TGTGCCATCAGTGCTGGGGCAGGGCCCGCACCGCCGGGCTTC; CDR3: CAISAGAGPAPPGF
J: TRBJ1-2; D: -; V: TRBV21-1; size: -; DNA: TGTGCCACCCGATGGATGAAATTTAACTATGGCTACACCTTC; CDR3: CATRWMKFNYGYTF
J: TRBJ2-5; D: TRBD1; V: TRBV10-3; size: -; DNA: TGTGCCATCAGGGAGACAGGGATGGGGGAGACCCAGTACTTC; CDR3: CAIRETGMGETQYF
J: TRBJ1-1; D: -; V: TRBV19; size: -; DNA: TGTGCCAGTAGTGTAGGGACCTCTTGGTTGGAAGCTTTCTTT; CDR3: CASSVGTSWLEAFF
J: TRBJ2-3; D: TRBD2; V: TRBV3-1/TRBV3-2; size: -; DNA: TGTGCCAGCAGCCAAGCGAAGCTAGCGGGAGGGCGGGCAGATACGCAGTATTTT; CDR3: CASSQAKLAGGRADTQYF
J: TRBJ2-1; D: TRBD2; V: TRBV18; size: -; DNA: TGTGCCAGCTCACCAAATCTAGCGGGAGGAACGTACAATGAGCAGTTCTTC; CDR3: CASSPNLAGGTYNEQFF
J: TRBJ1-4; D: -; V: TRBV28; size: -; DNA: TGTGCCAGCAGGTCCCGAGAGTGGGAACTGTTTTTT; CDR3: CASRSREWELFF
J: TRBJ1-2; D: TRBD1; V: TRBV30; size: -; DNA: TGTGCCTGGGACAGGGGGAATCATGGCTACACCTTC; CDR3: CAWDRGNHGYTF
J: TRBJ2-7; D: -; V: TRBV19; size: -; DNA: TGTGCCAGTAGTATAGATCCCACCGGTCTTACCTACGAGCAGTACTTC; CDR3: CASSIDPTGLTYEQYF
J: TRBJ1-6; D: TRBD1; V: TRBV5-4; size: -; DNA: TGTGCCAGCAGACCGACAGGGGCCGCTGGGAGCTCCTATAATTCACCCCTCCACTTT; CDR3: CASRPTGAAGSSYNSPLHF
J: TRBJ2-5; D: -; V: TRBV6-2/TRBV6-3; size: -; DNA: TGTGCCAGCAGCTCTCTAGGGGAGACCCAGTACTTC; CDR3: CASSSLGETQYF
J: TRBJ2-7; D: TRBD2; V: TRBV7-9; size: -; DNA: TGTGCAGTCGAGACTAGCGGGGTCGAGCAGTACTTC; CDR3: CAVETSGVEQYF
J: TRBJ1-1; D: -; V: TRBV4-2; size: -; DNA: TGTGCCAGCAGCCGGGAGGGGGGAACTGAAGCTTTCTTT; CDR3: CASSREGGTEAFF
J: TRBJ2-5; D: TRBD2; V: TRBV7-9; size: -; DNA: TGTGCCAGCAGAAACTGGGGAGGGGAGACCCAGTACTTC; CDR3: CASRNWGGETQYF
J: TRBJ1-6; D: -; V: TRBV4-3; size: -; DNA: TGCGCCAGCAGCCAAGACAGGGGAAATTCACCCCTCCACTTT; CDR3: CASSQDRGNSPLHF
J: TRBJ2-7; D: -; V: TRBV7-9; size: -; DNA: TGTGCCAGCAGCTTAGCTGCGGGACAAGTTTCCTACGAGCAGTACTTC; CDR3: CASSLAAGQVSYEQYF
J: TRBJ2-3; D: TRBD2; V: TRBV30; size: -; DNA: TGTGCCTGGATGGGGCGGACTAGCGGGAGTTCGGTAGATACGCAGTATTTT; CDR3: CAWMGRTSGSSVDTQYF
J: TRBJ2-2; D: -; V: TRBV3-1/TRBV3-2; size: -; DNA: TGTGCCAGCAGCCCGCCGAGAGTCGGATTGGAGACCGGGGAGCTGTTTTTT; CDR3: CASSPPRVGLETGELFF
J: TRBJ1-2; D: TRBD1; V: TRBV28; size: -; DNA: TGTGCCAGCAGTGCCGGCCGGGACAGGGTGGCTGGCTACACCTTC; CDR3: CASSAGRDRVAGYTF
J: TRBJ1-1; D: TRBD1; V: TRBV29-1; size: -; DNA: TGCAGCGTTGGTGGATACAGTTCGTTGTCCCGGGACAGTGAAGCTTTCTTT; CDR3: CSVGGYSSLSRDSEAFF
J: TRBJ2-2; D: -; V: TRBV10-2; size: -; DNA: TGCGCCAGCCGGAATGTCGCGAACACCGGGGAGCTGTTTTTT; CDR3: CASRNVANTGELFF